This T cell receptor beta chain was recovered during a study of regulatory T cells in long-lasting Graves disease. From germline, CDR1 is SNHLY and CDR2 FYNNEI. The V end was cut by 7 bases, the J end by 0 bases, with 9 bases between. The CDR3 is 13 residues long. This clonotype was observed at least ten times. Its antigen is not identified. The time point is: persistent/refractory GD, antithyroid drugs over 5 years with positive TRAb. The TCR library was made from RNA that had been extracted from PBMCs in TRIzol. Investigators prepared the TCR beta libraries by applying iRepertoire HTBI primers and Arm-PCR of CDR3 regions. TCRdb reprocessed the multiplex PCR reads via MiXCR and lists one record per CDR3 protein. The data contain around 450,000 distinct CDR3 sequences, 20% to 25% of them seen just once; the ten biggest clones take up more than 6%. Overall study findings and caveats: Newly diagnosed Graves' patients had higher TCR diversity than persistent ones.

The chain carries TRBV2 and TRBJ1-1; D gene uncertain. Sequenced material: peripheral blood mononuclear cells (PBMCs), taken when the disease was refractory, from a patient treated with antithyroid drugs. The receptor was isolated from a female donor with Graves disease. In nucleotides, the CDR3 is TGTGCCAGCATCTGGAGAGTGAACACTGAAGCTTTCTTT. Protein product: CASIWRVNTEAFF.